This T cell receptor (beta chain) was profiled in a study of PD-L1 blockade in urothelial cancer. The wider study: Males with bladder-origin urothelial cancer made up about 90% of the roughly 29 patients. Regarding the study as a whole: Patients with durable benefit had greater blood expansion of tumor-associated TCR clones 3 weeks into treatment.

Assay used: immunoSEQ multiplex PCR; TCRdb lists only in-frame clones, some missing. This sample yields 35,000 to 50,000 clones, of which about 80% are seen a single time; roughly 16% belongs to the top ten. Germline V gene data show CDR1 as MNHEY and CDR2 as SVGAGI. V was cut by 8 bases and J by 3 bases, with 14 bases left in between. The length of the CDR3 is 14 residues. The count of this clone is one. Its antigen is unknown. Time point denoted: peripheral blood 6 weeks after treatment start. This specimen was PBMCs, taken around atezolizumab (anti-PD-L1) treatment. The receptor was derived from a man in his fifties or sixties with urothelial cancer. The gene calls are TRBV6-5 and TRBJ2-1, with TRBD2 as a possible D gene (7 bases). The CDR3 loop is CASGGGGLYNEQFF. The CDR3 DNA reads as TGTGCCAGCGGGGGCGGGGGCCTCTACAATGAGCAGTTCTTC.